Below, 20 T cell receptor beta chains from the same sample are listed, as sequenced in a study of PD-1 blockade in classical Hodgkin lymphoma. Here immunoSEQ multiplex PCR was the method, and the copy in TCRdb shows in-frame clones only, minus some. Of more than 60,000 clones in the sample, roughly nine tenths were seen once. Following autologous stem cell transplantation, relapse occurred in every patient, and exposure to brentuximab vedotin varied. The sample was peripheral blood mononuclear cells (PBMCs), taken at baseline. Every receptor here comes from a human donor with classical Hodgkin lymphoma.

The rearrangement joins TRBV5-8 to TRBJ2-1, with D unclear. Looked up from germline, CDR1 is SGHTS and CDR2 is YDEGEE. V gave up 4 bases and J gave up 4 bases, with 15 bases separating them. The CDR3 has 15 amino acids. The CDR3 nucleotides are TGTGCCAGCAGCCGGCTTAGTCCTTTATACAATGAGCAGTTCTTC. Amino acid sequence: CASSRLSPLYNEQFF.

V is TRBV5-6 and J is TRBJ1-5; D might be TRBD1 (6 bases). The germline gives CDR1 SGHDT, CDR2 YYEEEE. The CDR3 extends over 15 amino acids. The ends were cut back, 0 bases at V and 7 bases at J, with 14 bases in the middle. The CDR3 bases are TGTGCCAGCAGCTTGGGGGCCGGGGGCGTGCAGCCCCAGCATTTT. Translation: CASSLGAGGVQPQHF. Full variable domain (rest looked up from reference TRBV5-6 and TRBJ1-5): DAGVTQSPTHLIKTRGQQVTLRCSPKSGHDTVSWYQQALGQGPQFIFQYYEEEERQRGNFPDRFSGHQFPNYSSELNVNALLLGDSALYLCASSLGAGGVQPQHFGDGTRLSIL.

This chain links TRBV29-1 with TRBJ2-7, with D perhaps matching TRBD1 (5 bases). The CDR3 totals 15 residues. The ends were cut back, 0 bases at V and 5 bases at J, with 17 bases in the middle. Per germline, CDR1 SQVTM and CDR2 ANQGSEA. The CDR3 DNA is TGCAGCGTTGAAGATGGGGCGAAGGGGCCCAACGAGCAGTACTTC. This sequence encodes CSVEDGAKGPNEQYF.

This clone was found once. Here the CDR3 reads CASRQAGGPQETQYF. CDR3 nucleotides: TGTGCCAGCAGACAAGCGGGGGGGCCGCAAGAGACCCAGTACTTC. This chain joins TRBV5-4 and TRBJ2-5, with 10 positions matching TRBD2. The germline V gene encodes CDR1 SGHNT and CDR2 YYREEE (reference sequence). Trimming at V came to 5 bases and at J to 2 bases, leaving 6 bases not matched to a gene. The CDR3 covers 15 residues.

V is TRBV7-9 and J is TRBJ1-4; D is undetermined. Germline CDR1 is SEHNR and CDR2 is FQNEAQ (reference sequence). This CDR3 is 14 amino acids long. Between the trimmed V and J ends, which lost 7 bases and 0 bases, there was a span of 9 bases. The CDR3 DNA sequence: TGTGCCAGCAACATATTTCCAACTAATGAAAAACTGTTTTTT. It encodes CASNIFPTNEKLFF.

The chain recombines TRBV11-2 with TRBJ2-1, with D tentatively TRBD1 (6 bases). CDR3 length: 17 amino acids. CDR1 is SGHAT, CDR2 FQNNGV, per germline. The V gene lost 1 base and the J gene lost 2 bases, with 15 bases spanning the gap. The CDR3 reads CASSLGVRGRAYNEQFF. CDR3 nucleotide sequence: TGTGCCAGCAGCTTAGGGGTCAGGGGAAGGGCCTACAATGAGCAGTTCTTC.

Note on this clone: The same CDR3 is also encoded by other DNA sequences in this sample. The J gene is TRBJ2-7, the V gene TRBV6-5; 7 nucleotides align to TRBD1. Losses at the gene ends were 5 bases for V and 2 bases for J; bases not matched to a gene: 6. CDR3 length: 14 amino acids. Germline assignment: CDR1 MNHEY and CDR2 SVGAGI. The CDR3 nucleotides read TGTGCCAGCAGTCCCGGGACAGCCACCTACGAGCAGTACTTC. Protein product: CASSPGTATYEQYF.

This chain links TRBV28 with TRBJ2-1; possible D gene TRBD1, 6 bases. The CDR3 sequence is 13 residues long. V was shortened by 3 bases and J by 8 bases, with 11 bases between the two germline ends. The germline CDR1 and CDR2 sequences are MDHEN and SYDVKM. The CDR3 bases are TGTGCCAGCAGTTTCAGGGGTTCGGATGAGCAGTTCTTC. This gives the protein CASSFRGSDEQFF.

This clone appeared once. This chain joins TRBV6-4 and TRBJ2-7; 8 nucleotides line up with TRBD1. V lost 5 bases and J lost 2; bases outside the gene matches: 5. The CDR3 spans 14 residues. Germline V gene sequence: CDR1 MRHNA, CDR2 SNTAGT. CDR3: CASSYPGQAYEQYF. The CDR3 region has the DNA TGTGCCAGCAGTTATCCGGGACAGGCCTACGAGCAGTACTTC.

This chain connects TRBV19 to TRBJ2-1; D uncertain. Deletions cut 2 bases from V and 0 bases from J, with 8 bases between. Germline V CDR1 and CDR2: LNHDA, SQIVND (reference sequence). The CDR3 extends over 15 amino acids. Here the CDR3 reads CASSILPASYNEQFF. The CDR3 bases are TGTGCCAGTAGTATATTGCCAGCCTCCTACAATGAGCAGTTCTTC.

The chain has TRBV7-9 and TRBJ1-1; maybe TRBD1 (6 bases). CDR3 length: 15 amino acids. Germline CDR1 SEHNR, CDR2 FQNEAQ (reference sequence). V lost 5 bases and J 1 base, leaving 14 bases between the germline ends. The CDR3 nucleotides are TGTGCCAGCAGCCGGATGACAGGAAAGAACACTGAAGCTTTCTTT. Encoded protein: CASSRMTGKNTEAFF.

This clone has just a few counts. CDR3 in DNA: TGTGCCAGCAGTTTGGCTAGCGGGCCTTACAATGAGCAGTTCTTC. Protein sequence: CASSLASGPYNEQFF. V is TRBV28 and J is TRBJ2-1; 8 bases line up with TRBD2. There are 15 residues in the CDR3. From germline, CDR1 is MDHEN and CDR2 SYDVKM. J lost 4 bases, V lost 3 bases, and 5 bases had no gene match.

The genes are TRBV2 and TRBJ2-7, with 7 positions matching TRBD1. Trimming removed 10 bases from V and 0 bases from J; junction bases left unmatched: 6. The CDR3 consists of 13 residues. Germline values: CDR1 SNHLY, CDR2 FYNNEI. The chain's CDR3 is CAIGTESSYEQYF. The DNA for the CDR3 is TGTGCCATCGGGACAGAGAGCTCCTACGAGCAGTACTTC. Looking up the rest from reference TRBV2 and TRBJ2-7 gives the full variable domain: EPEVTQTPSHQVTQMGQEVILRCVPISNHLYFYWYRQILGQKVEFLVSFYNNEISEKSEIFDDQFSVERPDGSNFTLKIRSTKLEDSAMYFCAIGTESSYEQYFGPGTRLTVT.

The chain carries TRBV28 and TRBJ1-5; D is perhaps TRBD1 (6 bases). The germline V gene encodes CDR1 MDHEN and CDR2 SYDVKM. V lost 1 base, J lost 4 bases, and 17 bases lay in between. The CDR3 covers 17 residues. The CDR3 spells CASSLLALSRGNQPQHF. CDR3 bases: TGTGCCAGCAGTTTATTGGCTTTGAGTAGGGGGAATCAGCCCCAGCATTTT.

V usage is TRBV6-1 and J usage is TRBJ1-5; the D gene is possibly TRBD1 (5 bases). CDR1 is MNHNS, CDR2 SASEGT, per germline. CDR3 length: 17 amino acids. Deletions cut 2 bases from V and 6 bases from J, with 20 bases between. DNA of the CDR3: TGTGCCAGCAGTGAATTAGGAGGAACGGGGGGTATTCAGCCCCAGCATTTT. Translating gives CASSELGGTGGIQPQHF.

In nucleotides, the CDR3 is TGTGCCAGCAGTTTACAATCGGGGGGATACGAGCAGTACTTC. Translated, it gives CASSLQSGGYEQYF. The chain links TRBV27 to TRBJ2-7; 7 bases align to TRBD2. V shed 2 bases and J 4 bases; nucleotides not matched to a gene: 5. CDR1 is MNHEY and CDR2 is SMNVEV in the germline V gene (reference sequence). The CDR3 totals 14 residues.

This clone was counted once. The chain carries TRBV28 and TRBJ2-5, with TRBD2 as a possible D gene (6 bases). V lost 5 bases to trimming and J lost 2 bases, with 15 bases between them. This CDR3 is 15 amino acids long. CDR1 is MDHEN, CDR2 SYDVKM, per germline. CDR3 region: CASSDQGGGQETQYF. CDR3 in DNA: TGTGCCAGCAGTGACCAGGGAGGAGGGCAAGAGACCCAGTACTTC.

The rearrangement uses TRBV5-1 and TRBJ1-2, with TRBD1 matching 9 bases. The ends lost 4 bases at V and 8 bases at J; junction bases unmatched: 6. Germline V lookup: CDR1 SGHRS, CDR2 YFSETQ. The CDR3 is 13 amino acids. CDR3 DNA: TGCGCCAGCAGCCGACAGGGGGATGAAGGCTACACCTTC. This codes for CASSRQGDEGYTF.

The V call is TRBV9, the J call TRBJ2-1; D remains unclear. The germline gives CDR1 SGDLS, CDR2 YYNGEE. V was clipped by 0 bases and J by 6 bases, with 7 bases between them. The CDR3 contains 13 residues. The chain's CDR3 is CASSVDALNEQFF. CDR3 DNA: TGTGCCAGCAGCGTAGATGCACTCAATGAGCAGTTCTTC.

The chain is built from TRBV2 and TRBJ1-1; no firm D call. Germline V gene sequence: CDR1 SNHLY, CDR2 FYNNEI. The CDR3 has 13 amino acids. Deletions cut 4 bases from V and 4 bases from J, with 10 bases between. The CDR3 reads CASSVFGSTEAFF. The CDR3 nucleotides read TGTGCCAGCAGTGTTTTTGGATCCACTGAAGCTTTCTTT.